This TCR beta chain originates from a study of T cell responses to AZD1222 COVID-19 vaccine. This clone showed up just once. Its antigen is undetermined. The V gene lost 1 base and the J gene lost 3 bases, with 7 bases spanning the gap. CDR3 length: 13 residues. CDR1 is SGHRS, CDR2 YFSETQ, per germline. Study-wide findings and caveats: Researchers took repertoire samples only after the peak T cell response had come. Researchers report vaccine-associated CD4 TCRs spanning spike, with dominance at 160-218 and 743-854. Donors, mostly white British, included more females; clonal diversity was possibly underestimated. At study baseline, merely about 6 AZD1222 recipients were seropositive.

Using immunoSEQ multiplex PCR, the repertoire was profiled, and TCRdb retains in-frame clones only, with some absent. Of more than 85,000 clones listed, around 87% are singletons. The chain carries TRBV5-1 and TRBJ1-2, with D unresolved. Sequences were derived from peripheral blood, sampled on day 0 of AZD1222 vaccination. This TCR was recovered from an adult in good health. The DNA for the CDR3 is TGCGCCAGCAGCTTGAGGGCAGACTATGGCTACACCTTC. Residues: CASSLRADYGYTF.